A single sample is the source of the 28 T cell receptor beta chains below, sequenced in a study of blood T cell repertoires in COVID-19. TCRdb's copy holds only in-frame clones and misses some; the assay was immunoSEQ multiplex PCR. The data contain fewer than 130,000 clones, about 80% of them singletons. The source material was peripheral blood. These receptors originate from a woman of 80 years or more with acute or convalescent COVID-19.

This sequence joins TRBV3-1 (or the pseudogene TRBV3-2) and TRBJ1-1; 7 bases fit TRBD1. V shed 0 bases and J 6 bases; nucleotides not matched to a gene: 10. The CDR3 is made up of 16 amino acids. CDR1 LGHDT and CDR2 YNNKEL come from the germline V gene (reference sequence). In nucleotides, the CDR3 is TGTGCCAGCAGCCAAGATGTTGGCAGGGGGAGGCCTGAAGCTTTCTTT. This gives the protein CASSQDVGRGRPEAFF.

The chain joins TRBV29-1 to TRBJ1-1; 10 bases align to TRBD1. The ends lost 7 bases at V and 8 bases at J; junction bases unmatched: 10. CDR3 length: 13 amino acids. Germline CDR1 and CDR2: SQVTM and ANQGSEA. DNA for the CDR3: TGCAGCGCCATGAGACAGGGGGCGGGGGAAGCTTTCTTT. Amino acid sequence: CSAMRQGAGEAFF.

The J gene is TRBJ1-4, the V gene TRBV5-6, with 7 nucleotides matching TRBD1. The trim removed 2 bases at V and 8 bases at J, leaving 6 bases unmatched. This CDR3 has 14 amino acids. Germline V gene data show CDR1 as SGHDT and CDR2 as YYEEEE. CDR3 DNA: TGTGCCAGCAGCTTCGCTACAGGGGTGGAAAAACTGTTTTTT. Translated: CASSFATGVEKLFF.

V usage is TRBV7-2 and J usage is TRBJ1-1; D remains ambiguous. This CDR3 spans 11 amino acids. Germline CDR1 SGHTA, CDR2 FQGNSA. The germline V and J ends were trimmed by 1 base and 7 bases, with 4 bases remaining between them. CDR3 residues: CASSLGSEAFF. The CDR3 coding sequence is TGTGCCAGCAGCTTAGGTAGTGAAGCTTTCTTT.

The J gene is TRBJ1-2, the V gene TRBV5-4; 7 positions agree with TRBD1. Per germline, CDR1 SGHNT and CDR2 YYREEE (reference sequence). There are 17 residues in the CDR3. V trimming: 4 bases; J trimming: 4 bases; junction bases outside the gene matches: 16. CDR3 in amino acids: CASSGSIGGGYSYGYTF. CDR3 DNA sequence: TGTGCCAGCAGCGGAAGTATAGGGGGCGGTTATAGCTATGGCTACACCTTC.

CDR3 in DNA: TGTGCCAGCAGCTTGGCTCCGGGACAGTATGTCACAGATACGCAGTATTTT. Its translation: CASSLAPGQYVTDTQYF. The chain carries TRBV5-4 and TRBJ2-3; 7 bases are shared with TRBD1. The V gene end was trimmed by 0 bases and the J gene end by 2 bases; junction bases not matched to a gene: 9. The CDR3 spans 17 residues. Germline CDR1 and CDR2: SGHNT and YYREEE (reference sequence).

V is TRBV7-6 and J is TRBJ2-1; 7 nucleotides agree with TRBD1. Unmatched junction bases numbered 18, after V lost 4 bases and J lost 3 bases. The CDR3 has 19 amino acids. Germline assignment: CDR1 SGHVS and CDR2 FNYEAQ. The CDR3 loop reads CASSWRPAVLQGFYNEQFF. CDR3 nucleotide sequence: TGTGCCAGCAGCTGGAGGCCGGCCGTACTACAGGGGTTCTACAATGAGCAGTTCTTC.

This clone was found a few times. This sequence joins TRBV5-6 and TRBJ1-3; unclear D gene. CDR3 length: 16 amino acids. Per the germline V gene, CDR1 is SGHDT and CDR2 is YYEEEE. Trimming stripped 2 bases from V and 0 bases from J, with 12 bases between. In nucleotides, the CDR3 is TGTGCCAGCAGCTTCGGACTCTTAAACTCTGGAAACACCATATATTTT. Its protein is CASSFGLLNSGNTIYF.

CDR3: CASSPPAREWGETQYF. The CDR3 region has the DNA TGTGCCAGCTCACCACCCGCGAGGGAATGGGGAGAGACCCAGTACTTC. The rearrangement links TRBV18 to TRBJ2-5; a possible D gene is TRBD2 (5 bases). In germline, CDR1 is KGHSH, CDR2 LQKENI. CDR3 length: 16 residues. The V gene lost 0 bases and the J gene lost 4 bases, with 15 bases spanning the gap.

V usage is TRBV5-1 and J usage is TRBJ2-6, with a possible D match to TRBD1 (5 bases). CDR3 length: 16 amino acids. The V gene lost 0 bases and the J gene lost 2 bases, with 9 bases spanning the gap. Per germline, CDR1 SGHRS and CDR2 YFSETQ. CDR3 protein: CASSLGQGAGANVLTF. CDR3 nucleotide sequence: TGCGCCAGCAGCTTGGGGCAGGGTGCTGGGGCCAACGTCCTGACTTTC.

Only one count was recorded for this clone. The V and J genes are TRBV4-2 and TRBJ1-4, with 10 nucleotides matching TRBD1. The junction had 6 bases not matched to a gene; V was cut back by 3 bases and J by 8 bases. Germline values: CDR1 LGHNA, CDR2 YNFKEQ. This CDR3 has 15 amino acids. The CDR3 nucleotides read TGTGCCAGCAGCCAGACAGGGGGCGTTGAGGAAAAACTGTTTTTT. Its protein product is CASSQTGGVEEKLFF.

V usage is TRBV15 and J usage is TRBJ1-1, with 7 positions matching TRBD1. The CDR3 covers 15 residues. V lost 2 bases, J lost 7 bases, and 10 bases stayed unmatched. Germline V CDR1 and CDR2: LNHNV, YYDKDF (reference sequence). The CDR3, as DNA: TGTGCCACCAGCAGAACCACAGGGGTTCCCGATGAAGCTTTCTTT. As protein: CATSRTTGVPDEAFF.

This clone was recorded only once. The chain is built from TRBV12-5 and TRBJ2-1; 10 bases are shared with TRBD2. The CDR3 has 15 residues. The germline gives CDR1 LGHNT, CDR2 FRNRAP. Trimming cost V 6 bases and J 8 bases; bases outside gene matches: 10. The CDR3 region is CASGPGEREGDEQFF. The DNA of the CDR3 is TGTGCTAGTGGCCCGGGGGAGCGGGAGGGTGATGAGCAGTTCTTC.

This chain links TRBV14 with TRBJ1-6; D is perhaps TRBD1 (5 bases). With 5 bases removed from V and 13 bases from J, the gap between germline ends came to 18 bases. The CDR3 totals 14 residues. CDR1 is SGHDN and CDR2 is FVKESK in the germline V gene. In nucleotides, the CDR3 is TGTGCCAGCAGCAACCTGGGGCCGCAATCGCCCCTCCACTTT. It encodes CASSNLGPQSPLHF.

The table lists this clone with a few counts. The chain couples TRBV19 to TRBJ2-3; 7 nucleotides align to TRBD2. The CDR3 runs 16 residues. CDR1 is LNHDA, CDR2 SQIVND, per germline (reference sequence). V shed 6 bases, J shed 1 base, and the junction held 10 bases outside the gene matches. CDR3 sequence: CASSPLPSGRTDTQYF. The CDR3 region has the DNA TGTGCCAGTAGCCCACTCCCTAGCGGTCGCACAGATACGCAGTATTTT.

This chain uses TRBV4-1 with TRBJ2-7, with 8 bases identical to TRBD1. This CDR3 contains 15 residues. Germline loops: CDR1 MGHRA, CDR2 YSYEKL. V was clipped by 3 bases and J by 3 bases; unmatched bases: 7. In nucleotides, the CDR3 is TGCGCCAGCAGCCATCCAGGGGGCGGCCTCTACGAGCAGTACTTC. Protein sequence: CASSHPGGGLYEQYF.

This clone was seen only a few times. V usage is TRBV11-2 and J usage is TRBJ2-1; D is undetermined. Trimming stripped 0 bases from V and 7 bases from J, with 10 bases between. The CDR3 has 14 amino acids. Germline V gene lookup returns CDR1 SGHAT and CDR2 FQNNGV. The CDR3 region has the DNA TGTGCCAGCAGCTTAGACTCCTTGGCTAATGAGCAGTTCTTC. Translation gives CASSLDSLANEQFF.

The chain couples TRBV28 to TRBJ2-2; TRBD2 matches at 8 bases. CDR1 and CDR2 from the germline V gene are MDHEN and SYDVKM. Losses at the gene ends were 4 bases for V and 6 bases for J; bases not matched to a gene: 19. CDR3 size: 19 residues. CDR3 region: CASSSLSSGGSPFSGELFF. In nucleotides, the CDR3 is TGTGCCAGCAGTTCCTTAAGCAGCGGGGGTTCCCCGTTCTCCGGGGAGCTGTTTTTT.

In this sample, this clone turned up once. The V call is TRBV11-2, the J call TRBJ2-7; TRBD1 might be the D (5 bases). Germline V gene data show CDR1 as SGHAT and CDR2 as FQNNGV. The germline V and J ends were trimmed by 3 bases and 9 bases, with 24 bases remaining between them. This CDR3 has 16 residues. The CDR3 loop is CASSFTLTSDSAAQYF. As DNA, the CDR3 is TGTGCCAGCAGCTTTACCCTTACCTCTGACAGCGCTGCGCAGTACTTC.

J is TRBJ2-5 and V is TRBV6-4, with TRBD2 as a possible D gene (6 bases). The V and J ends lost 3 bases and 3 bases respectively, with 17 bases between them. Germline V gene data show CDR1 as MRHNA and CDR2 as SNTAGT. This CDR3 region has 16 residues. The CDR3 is CASSEGGAGGKETQYF. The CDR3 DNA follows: TGTGCCAGCAGTGAAGGAGGGGCCGGAGGCAAAGAGACCCAGTACTTC.

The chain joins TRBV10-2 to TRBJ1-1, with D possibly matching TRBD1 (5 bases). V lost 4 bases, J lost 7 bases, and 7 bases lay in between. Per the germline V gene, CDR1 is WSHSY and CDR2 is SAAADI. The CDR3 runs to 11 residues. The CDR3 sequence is CASSVRDEAFF. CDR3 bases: TGCGCCAGCAGTGTCAGGGATGAAGCTTTCTTT.

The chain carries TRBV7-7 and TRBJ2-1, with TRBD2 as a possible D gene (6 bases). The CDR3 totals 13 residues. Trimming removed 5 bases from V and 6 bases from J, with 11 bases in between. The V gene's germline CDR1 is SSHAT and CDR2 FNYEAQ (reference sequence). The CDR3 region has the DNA TGTGCCAGCAGCGCCGGAGGGACCAATGAGCAGTTCTTC. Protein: CASSAGGTNEQFF.

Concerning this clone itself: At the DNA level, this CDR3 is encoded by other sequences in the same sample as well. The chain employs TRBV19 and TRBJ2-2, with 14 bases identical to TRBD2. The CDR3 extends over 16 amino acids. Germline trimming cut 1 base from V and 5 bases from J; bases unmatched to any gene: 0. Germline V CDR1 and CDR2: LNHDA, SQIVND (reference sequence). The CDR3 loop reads CASSIGTSGRTGELFF. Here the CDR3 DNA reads TGTGCCAGTAGTATAGGGACTAGCGGGAGGACCGGGGAGCTGTTTTTT.

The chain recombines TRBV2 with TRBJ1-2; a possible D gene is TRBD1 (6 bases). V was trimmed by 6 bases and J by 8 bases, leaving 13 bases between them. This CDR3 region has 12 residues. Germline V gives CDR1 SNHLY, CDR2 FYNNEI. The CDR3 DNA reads TGTGCCAGCAGCGAATGGACAGAAGGCTACACCTTC. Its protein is CASSEWTEGYTF.

Here the CDR3 DNA reads TGTGCCAGCAGCCTCTCGGGGACAGCGGACGAGCAGTACTTC. Amino acid sequence: CASSLSGTADEQYF. V gene TRBV6-5 combines with J gene TRBJ2-7, with 7 bases fitting TRBD1. This CDR3 region has 14 residues. Trimming cost V 6 bases and J 5 bases; bases outside gene matches: 10. Germline CDR1 and CDR2: MNHEY and SVGAGI.

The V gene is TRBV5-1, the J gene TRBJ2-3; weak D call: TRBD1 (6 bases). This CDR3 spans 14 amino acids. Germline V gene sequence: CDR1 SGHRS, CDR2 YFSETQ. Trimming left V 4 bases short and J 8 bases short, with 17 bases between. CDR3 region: CASSVMAGVGTQYF. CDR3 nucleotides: TGCGCCAGCAGCGTAATGGCAGGGGTTGGTACGCAGTATTTT.

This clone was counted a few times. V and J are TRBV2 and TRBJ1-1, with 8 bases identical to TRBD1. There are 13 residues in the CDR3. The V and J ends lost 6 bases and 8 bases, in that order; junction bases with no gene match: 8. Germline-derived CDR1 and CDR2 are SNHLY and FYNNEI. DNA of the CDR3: TGTGCCAGCAGCCACGGACAGGGCCTCGAAGCTTTCTTT. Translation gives CASSHGQGLEAFF.

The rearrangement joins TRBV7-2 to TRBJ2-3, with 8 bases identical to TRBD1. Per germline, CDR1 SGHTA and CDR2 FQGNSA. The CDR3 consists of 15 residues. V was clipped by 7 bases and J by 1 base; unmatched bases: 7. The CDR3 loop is CASTLQGAGTDTQYF. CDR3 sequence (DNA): TGTGCCAGCACCCTCCAGGGGGCCGGCACAGATACGCAGTATTTT.